This TCR beta chain derives from a study of CD8 T cells in ankylosing spondylitis. The CDR3 consists of 13 residues. Germline assignment: CDR1 GTSNPN and CDR2 SVGIG (reference sequence). Deletions cut 4 bases from V and 0 bases from J, with 7 bases between. TCRdb reanalysed the 5' RACE reads using MiXCR and keeps one entry per CDR3 protein. The data show 300,000 to 400,000 distinct CDR3 sequences, 20% to 25% seen once. This clonotype occurred a few times. Antigen: not known. The study, taken as a whole, reports: Roughly 8 highly homologous variants made up a TCR beta motif, and this motif appeared characteristic of ankylosing spondylitis blood.

The clonotype comes from a male donor with ankylosing spondylitis. The gene calls are TRBV30 and TRBJ1-5, with D perhaps TRBD1 (5 bases). Source material: blood, either unsorted or a sorted T cell fraction (not recorded which). CDR3 region: CAWTRDSNQPQHF. The CDR3 DNA reads TGTGCCTGGACCAGGGATAGCAATCAGCCCCAGCATTTT.